This T cell receptor beta chain was retrieved from a study of Tregs in tolerant kidney transplant recipients. Recipients received nonmyeloablative bone marrow transplants from related graft donors, with transient mixed chimerism. Trimming cost V 4 bases and J 3 bases, with 13 bases left between them. This CDR3 is 14 amino acids long. Germline V gene sequence: CDR1 SEHNR, CDR2 FQNEAQ (reference sequence). Study-level findings and limits: Expanding Tregs on activated donor B cells appeared to best identify donor-specific TCRbeta clones. This study did not directly address biological reproducibility. Some patients' samples used different primers over time, so nucleotide sequences weren't comparable.

Sequencing used immunoSEQ multiplex PCR; TCRdb keeps in-frame clones, though not all of them. Found here are 20,000 to 25,000 clones, 81% of them singletons; the top ten hold roughly 23%. As for this clone: As yet, its antigen is unknown.

The sequenced sample was CD8+ T cells from blood (PBMCs), obtained 6 months after the transplant. The clonotype was recovered from a human patient who received a combined kidney and bone marrow transplant. Part of the T cell pool may stem from the graft donor. The gene calls are TRBV7-9 and TRBJ2-7; D may be TRBD1 (6 bases). Written as DNA, the CDR3 is TGTGCCAGCAGCTCCCGGGACATATACTACGAGCAGTACTTC. Its protein product is CASSSRDIYYEQYF.